The rows below give T cell receptor beta chains drawn from one sample of a study of blood T cell repertoires in COVID-19. The table came from immunoSEQ multiplex PCR; TCRdb's copy has only in-frame clones and leaves some out. The table shows hundreds of thousands of clones, with just over 85% occurring only once. The source material was PBMCs or T cells enriched from blood (not recorded which). These receptors were obtained from a man aged 40-49 years who had recovered from COVID-19. CDR3s include the opening cysteine and the closing phenylalanine or tryptophan. D genes are given only for firm matches. Clone size appears in some rows only: once, few, many, or a class for an expanded clone.

d_call: TRBD2
j_call: TRBJ2-5
clone_size: NA
v_call: TRBV7-3
cdr3_aa: CASSRGGIEETQYF
cdr3_nt: TGTGCCAGCTCTCGGGGGGGCATAGAAGAGACCCAGTACTTC

d_call: TRBD1
j_call: TRBJ1-1
clone_size: NA
v_call: TRBV12-5
cdr3_aa: CASGLSPSGGWVSTEAFF
cdr3_nt: TGTGCTAGTGGTTTGTCCCCCTCAGGGGGCTGGGTGAGCACTGAAGCTTTCTTT

d_call: NA
j_call: TRBJ2-7
clone_size: NA
v_call: TRBV11-1
cdr3_aa: CASSPDRNYEQYF
cdr3_nt: TGTGCCAGCAGCCCTGACAGGAACTACGAGCAGTACTTC

d_call: TRBD1
j_call: TRBJ1-5
clone_size: once
v_call: TRBV6-5
cdr3_aa: CASRTWTGGQPQHF
cdr3_nt: TGTGCCAGCAGGACGTGGACAGGGGGACAGCCCCAGCATTTT

d_call: NA
j_call: TRBJ2-2
clone_size: NA
v_call: TRBV4-3
cdr3_aa: CASSQEVNTNTGELFF
cdr3_nt: TGCGCCAGCAGCCAAGAGGTAAACACGAACACCGGGGAGCTGTTTTTT

d_call: TRBD1
j_call: TRBJ1-1
clone_size: few
v_call: TRBV3-1/TRBV3-2
cdr3_aa: CASSRGAGGDEAFF
cdr3_nt: TGTGCCAGCAGCCGTGGGGCAGGGGGCGATGAAGCTTTCTTT

d_call: NA
j_call: TRBJ2-1
clone_size: once
v_call: TRBV12-3/TRBV12-4
cdr3_aa: CATIGDWNNEQFF
cdr3_nt: TGTGCCACCATAGGCGACTGGAACAATGAGCAGTTCTTC

d_call: TRBD1
j_call: TRBJ1-2
clone_size: once
v_call: TRBV5-8
cdr3_aa: CASSPEGTQGVPYGYTF
cdr3_nt: TGTGCCAGCAGCCCGGAGGGCACACAGGGGGTACCGTATGGCTACACCTTC

d_call: NA
j_call: TRBJ1-2
clone_size: NA
v_call: TRBV15
cdr3_aa: CATSRDLVAGAYGYTF
cdr3_nt: TGTGCCACCAGCAGAGATCTGGTGGCGGGGGCATATGGCTACACCTTC

d_call: TRBD1
j_call: TRBJ1-2
clone_size: NA
v_call: TRBV2
cdr3_aa: CASSLQGGYGYTF
cdr3_nt: TGTGCCAGCAGTCTACAGGGGGGCTATGGCTACACCTTC

d_call: TRBD1
j_call: TRBJ1-3
clone_size: NA
v_call: TRBV28
cdr3_aa: CASSFRDRAGNTIYF
cdr3_nt: TGTGCCAGCAGTTTCCGGGACAGGGCTGGAAACACCATATATTTT

d_call: NA
j_call: TRBJ1-5
clone_size: NA
v_call: TRBV6-5
cdr3_aa: CASSYSGVKNNQPQHF
cdr3_nt: TGTGCCAGCAGTTACTCCGGGGTCAAAAACAATCAGCCCCAGCATTTT

d_call: TRBD2
j_call: TRBJ2-5
clone_size: NA
v_call: TRBV9
cdr3_aa: CASSVGPEALAGPRTQYF
cdr3_nt: TGTGCCAGCAGCGTAGGCCCGGAGGCGCTAGCGGGACCGAGGACCCAGTACTTC

d_call: TRBD1
j_call: TRBJ2-7
clone_size: NA
v_call: TRBV5-6
cdr3_aa: CASSRAQGAGQYF
cdr3_nt: TGTGCCAGCAGCCGGGCCCAGGGGGCGGGGCAGTACTTC

d_call: TRBD1
j_call: TRBJ2-3
clone_size: once
v_call: TRBV5-1
cdr3_aa: CASSLDRKYTDTQYF
cdr3_nt: TGCGCCAGCAGCCTGGACAGGAAATACACAGATACGCAGTATTTT

d_call: NA
j_call: TRBJ2-2
clone_size: NA
v_call: TRBV6-5
cdr3_aa: CASSYSNPKYTGELFF
cdr3_nt: TGTGCCAGCAGTTACTCGAACCCTAAATACACCGGGGAGCTGTTTTTT

d_call: TRBD1
j_call: TRBJ1-2
clone_size: NA
v_call: TRBV15
cdr3_aa: CATSRDWGQGYGYTF
cdr3_nt: TGTGCCACCAGCAGAGATTGGGGACAGGGGTATGGCTACACCTTC

d_call: TRBD1
j_call: TRBJ1-1
clone_size: NA
v_call: TRBV10-3
cdr3_aa: CAISPGQAMNTEAFF
cdr3_nt: TGTGCCATCAGTCCGGGACAGGCCATGAACACTGAAGCTTTCTTT

d_call: NA
j_call: TRBJ1-6
clone_size: NA
v_call: TRBV2
cdr3_aa: CASSELGHTDSPLHF
cdr3_nt: TGTGCCAGCAGTGAACTTGGACATACGGATTCACCCCTCCACTTT

d_call: TRBD2
j_call: TRBJ2-5
clone_size: NA
v_call: TRBV7-9
cdr3_aa: CASRLAGGQETQYF
cdr3_nt: TGTGCCAGCAGGTTAGCGGGAGGACAAGAGACCCAGTACTTC